These 16 T cell receptor beta chains were sequenced from one sample in a study of glioma-infiltrating T cells after dendritic cell vaccination. Time point in this sample: after dendritic cell vaccination, including at tumor progression/relapse. TCRdb's table, derived via immunoSEQ multiplex PCR, lists solely in-frame clones and lacks some. The sample lists tens of thousands of clones; 75% to 90% were seen once. This sample comprised blood, obtained after dendritic cell vaccination. Receptor source: a human donor with glioblastoma.

The rearrangement uses TRBV19 and TRBJ2-7; 9 nucleotides line up with TRBD1. V was clipped by 4 bases and J by 4 bases; unmatched bases: 11. CDR1 is LNHDA and CDR2 is SQIVND in the germline V gene (reference sequence). CDR3 length equals 16 residues. The CDR3 DNA reads TGTGCCAGTAGTAGAATACCGGGACAGGGAGGTTACGAGCAGTACTTC. The encoded protein is CASSRIPGQGGYEQYF.

The gene calls are TRBV25-1 and TRBJ2-7; the match to TRBD1 covers 9 bases. There are 15 residues in the CDR3. Per germline, CDR1 MGHDK and CDR2 SYGVNS. Trimming cost V 3 bases and J 2 bases; bases outside gene matches: 5. The CDR3 is CASSDPGTGPYEQYF. The CDR3 bases are TGTGCCAGCAGTGATCCCGGGACAGGGCCCTACGAGCAGTACTTC.

This clone came up once. The chain carries TRBV5-6 and TRBJ2-6, with TRBD1 matching 7 bases. CDR1 is SGHDT, CDR2 YYEEEE, per germline. This CDR3 is built from 16 residues. V lost 7 bases to trimming and J lost 2 bases; unmatched junction nucleotides: 9. CDR3 coding DNA: TGTGCCAGCGGGGGCAGGGGGTGGACTGGGGCCAACGTCCTGACTTTC. As protein: CASGGRGWTGANVLTF.

The chain recombines TRBV5-4 with TRBJ1-1; D ambiguous. Between the trimmed V and J ends, which lost 0 bases and 0 bases, there was a span of 9 bases. The CDR3 extends over 15 amino acids. Germline V CDR1 and CDR2: SGHNT, YYREEE (reference sequence). This CDR3 reads CASSLDFQMNTEAFF. CDR3 DNA sequence: TGTGCCAGCAGCTTGGATTTTCAGATGAACACTGAAGCTTTCTTT.

J is TRBJ2-5 and V is TRBV2, with TRBD2 identical over 11 bases. Germline CDR1 is SNHLY and CDR2 is FYNNEI. The CDR3 extends over 18 amino acids. Germline trimming cut 3 bases from V and 1 base from J; bases unmatched to any gene: 10. The CDR3 sequence is CASSDLSGGALGQETQYF. As DNA, the CDR3 is TGTGCCAGCAGTGATCTTAGCGGGGGGGCTCTAGGCCAAGAGACCCAGTACTTC.

This rearrangement joins TRBV6-5 to TRBJ1-4, with 8 bases matching TRBD1. The CDR3 sequence is 15 residues long. Trimming at V came to 6 bases and at J to 8 bases, leaving 11 bases not matched to a gene. In germline, CDR1 is MNHEY, CDR2 SVGAGI. CDR3 in DNA: TGTGCCAGCAGCAACTTGGACAGGGTTGGGGAAAAACTGTTTTTT. This translates into CASSNLDRVGEKLFF.

The rearrangement joins TRBV18 to TRBJ1-4; tentative D call: TRBD1 (6 bases). The length of the CDR3 is 13 residues. Germline values: CDR1 KGHSH, CDR2 LQKENI. V lost 2 bases and J 6 bases, leaving 7 bases between the germline ends. CDR3 sequence: CASSPTGYEKLFF. CDR3 DNA: TGTGCCAGCTCACCAACAGGGTATGAAAAACTGTTTTTT.

The CDR3: CASSLAGTGAKKYF. The DNA for the CDR3 is TGTGCCAGCAGCTTGGCCGGGACAGGTGCTAAAAAGTACTTC. V usage is TRBV5-6 and J usage is TRBJ2-7; 8 bases agree with TRBD1. The CDR3 sequence is 14 residues long. From germline, CDR1 is SGHDT and CDR2 YYEEEE. Unmatched junction bases numbered 10, after V lost 0 bases and J lost 11 bases.

J is TRBJ2-7 and V is TRBV4-1; 9 bases agree with TRBD2. CDR3 size: 17 residues. Trimming removed 5 bases from V and 3 bases from J; junction bases left unmatched: 14. Germline values: CDR1 MGHRA, CDR2 YSYEKL. In DNA form, the CDR3 reads TGCGCCAGCAGCTCAGTCAGCGGGAGGATAGGTCGCTACGAGCAGTACTTC. This codes for CASSSVSGRIGRYEQYF.

The CDR3 protein is CASRRQENTEAFF. The CDR3, as DNA: TGCGCCAGCAGAAGACAGGAGAACACTGAAGCTTTCTTT. The chain uses TRBV4-1 and TRBJ1-1; D might be TRBD1 (6 bases). Deletions cut 6 bases from V and 1 base from J, with 9 bases between. CDR3 length: 13 residues. The germline V gene encodes CDR1 MGHRA and CDR2 YSYEKL.

CDR3 residues: CASSGRRGGGTGELFF. Written as DNA, the CDR3 is TGTGCCAGCAGTGGTCGCCGGGGAGGTGGCACCGGGGAGCTGTTTTTT. This chain connects TRBV5-4 to TRBJ2-2; TRBD2 is a possible D gene (6 bases). There are 16 residues in the CDR3. CDR1 is SGHNT, CDR2 YYREEE, per germline (reference sequence). The V end lost 5 bases, the J end lost 4 bases, and 18 bases lay between the germline ends. Full variable domain (remainder filled in from reference TRBV5-4 and TRBJ2-2): ETGVTQSPTHLIKTRGQQVTLRCSSQSGHNTVSWYQQALGQGPQFIFQYYREEENGRGNFPPRFSGLQFPNYSSELNVNALELDDSALYLCASSGRRGGGTGELFFGEGSRLTVL.

This clone has a handful of counts. The genes are TRBV25-1 and TRBJ1-6; no definite D call. V was shortened by 1 base and J by 13 bases, with 17 bases between the two germline ends. The CDR3 loop spans 15 amino acids. Germline CDR1 reads MGHDK; CDR2 reads SYGVNS. Written as DNA, the CDR3 is TGTGCCAGCAGTGAATCAGCAGGCACCGTGTCTCCCCTCCACTTT. It codes for CASSESAGTVSPLHF.

J is TRBJ2-3 and V is TRBV7-9; tentatively, D is TRBD2 (6 bases). V lost 0 bases to trimming and J lost 2 bases, with 9 bases between them. The V gene's germline CDR1 is SEHNR and CDR2 FQNEAQ (reference sequence). The CDR3 covers 15 residues. CDR3 loop: CASSLAGGDTDTQYF. CDR3 DNA sequence: TGTGCCAGCAGCTTAGCGGGAGGAGACACAGATACGCAGTATTTT.

The J gene is TRBJ1-5, the V gene TRBV30; 10 bases agree with TRBD1. The length of the CDR3 is 16 residues. V lost 3 bases to trimming and J lost 5 bases; unmatched junction nucleotides: 10. Germline CDR1 reads GTSNPN; CDR2 reads SVGIG (reference sequence). This chain's CDR3 is CAWSGQGVIRDQPQHF. CDR3 in DNA: TGTGCCTGGAGCGGACAGGGGGTCATTAGAGATCAGCCCCAGCATTTT.

The V and J genes are TRBV5-1 and TRBJ1-1; D uncertain. From germline, CDR1 is SGHRS and CDR2 YFSETQ. Trimming took 0 bases from V and 7 from J, leaving 10 bases between them. The CDR3 contains 13 residues. CDR3 nucleotide sequence: TGCGCCAGCAGCTTGGGTATGGTGCGTGAAGCTTTCTTT. Amino acids: CASSLGMVREAFF.

V usage is TRBV14 and J usage is TRBJ2-7; perhaps TRBD2 as D (5 bases). CDR1 is SGHDN, CDR2 FVKESK, per germline. The V gene lost 2 bases and the J gene lost 5 bases, with 13 bases spanning the gap. The CDR3 is 14 residues long. CDR3 DNA sequence: TGTGCCAGCAGCCAATCATCGGGGTTCCACGAGCAGTACTTC. Its translation: CASSQSSGFHEQYF.